The entry below describes one T cell receptor beta chain. The antigen is undetermined. A much bigger clone sits one base away, suggesting this may be a read error. V was cut by 8 bases and J by 0 bases, with 10 bases left in between. This CDR3 has 13 amino acids. Germline CDR1 MDHEN, CDR2 SYDVKM. TCR beta CDR3 regions were amplified from RNA. A set of HTBI primers served as the primers for a first-round RT-PCR of the TCR CDR3. Via MiXCR, TCRdb re-called the multiplex PCR reads, giving one row per CDR3 protein. This sample has 450,000 to 700,000 distinct CDR3 sequences, with about 45% found just once. The data were taken from a study of T cells in Graves' hyperthyroidism and ophthalmopathy. General study results and limits: The model anticipated ophthalmopathy a median about six months pre-onset. Appearing also in blood were most of the thyroid clonotypes expanded above 0.001. A model using 13 V-J features told ophthalmopathy apart from stable hyperthyroidism.

The TCR originated in an adult woman with Graves' disease, either hyperthyroidism or ophthalmopathy (not recorded which). The sequencing input was peripheral blood or thyroid tissue (not recorded which). The gene calls are TRBV28 and TRBJ2-5; D gene ambiguous. The CDR3 DNA sequence: TGTGCCAGCGGCGTGAACGACCAAGAGACCCAGTACTTC. This codes for CASGVNDQETQYF.